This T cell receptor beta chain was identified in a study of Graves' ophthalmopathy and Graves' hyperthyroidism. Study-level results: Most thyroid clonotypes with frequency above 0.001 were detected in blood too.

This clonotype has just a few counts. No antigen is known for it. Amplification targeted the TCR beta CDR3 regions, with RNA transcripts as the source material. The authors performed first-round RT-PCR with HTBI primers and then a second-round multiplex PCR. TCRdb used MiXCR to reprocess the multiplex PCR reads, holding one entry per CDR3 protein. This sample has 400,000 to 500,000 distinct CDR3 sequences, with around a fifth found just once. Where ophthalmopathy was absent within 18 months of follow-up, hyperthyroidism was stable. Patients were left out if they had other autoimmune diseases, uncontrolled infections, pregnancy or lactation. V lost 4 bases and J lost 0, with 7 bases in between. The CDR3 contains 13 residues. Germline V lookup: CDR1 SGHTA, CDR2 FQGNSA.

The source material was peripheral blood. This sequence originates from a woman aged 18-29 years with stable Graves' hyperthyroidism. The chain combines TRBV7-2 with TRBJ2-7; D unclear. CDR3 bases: TGTGCCAGCAGCTCGCTAACCTCCTACGAGCAGTACTTC. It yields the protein CASSSLTSYEQYF.